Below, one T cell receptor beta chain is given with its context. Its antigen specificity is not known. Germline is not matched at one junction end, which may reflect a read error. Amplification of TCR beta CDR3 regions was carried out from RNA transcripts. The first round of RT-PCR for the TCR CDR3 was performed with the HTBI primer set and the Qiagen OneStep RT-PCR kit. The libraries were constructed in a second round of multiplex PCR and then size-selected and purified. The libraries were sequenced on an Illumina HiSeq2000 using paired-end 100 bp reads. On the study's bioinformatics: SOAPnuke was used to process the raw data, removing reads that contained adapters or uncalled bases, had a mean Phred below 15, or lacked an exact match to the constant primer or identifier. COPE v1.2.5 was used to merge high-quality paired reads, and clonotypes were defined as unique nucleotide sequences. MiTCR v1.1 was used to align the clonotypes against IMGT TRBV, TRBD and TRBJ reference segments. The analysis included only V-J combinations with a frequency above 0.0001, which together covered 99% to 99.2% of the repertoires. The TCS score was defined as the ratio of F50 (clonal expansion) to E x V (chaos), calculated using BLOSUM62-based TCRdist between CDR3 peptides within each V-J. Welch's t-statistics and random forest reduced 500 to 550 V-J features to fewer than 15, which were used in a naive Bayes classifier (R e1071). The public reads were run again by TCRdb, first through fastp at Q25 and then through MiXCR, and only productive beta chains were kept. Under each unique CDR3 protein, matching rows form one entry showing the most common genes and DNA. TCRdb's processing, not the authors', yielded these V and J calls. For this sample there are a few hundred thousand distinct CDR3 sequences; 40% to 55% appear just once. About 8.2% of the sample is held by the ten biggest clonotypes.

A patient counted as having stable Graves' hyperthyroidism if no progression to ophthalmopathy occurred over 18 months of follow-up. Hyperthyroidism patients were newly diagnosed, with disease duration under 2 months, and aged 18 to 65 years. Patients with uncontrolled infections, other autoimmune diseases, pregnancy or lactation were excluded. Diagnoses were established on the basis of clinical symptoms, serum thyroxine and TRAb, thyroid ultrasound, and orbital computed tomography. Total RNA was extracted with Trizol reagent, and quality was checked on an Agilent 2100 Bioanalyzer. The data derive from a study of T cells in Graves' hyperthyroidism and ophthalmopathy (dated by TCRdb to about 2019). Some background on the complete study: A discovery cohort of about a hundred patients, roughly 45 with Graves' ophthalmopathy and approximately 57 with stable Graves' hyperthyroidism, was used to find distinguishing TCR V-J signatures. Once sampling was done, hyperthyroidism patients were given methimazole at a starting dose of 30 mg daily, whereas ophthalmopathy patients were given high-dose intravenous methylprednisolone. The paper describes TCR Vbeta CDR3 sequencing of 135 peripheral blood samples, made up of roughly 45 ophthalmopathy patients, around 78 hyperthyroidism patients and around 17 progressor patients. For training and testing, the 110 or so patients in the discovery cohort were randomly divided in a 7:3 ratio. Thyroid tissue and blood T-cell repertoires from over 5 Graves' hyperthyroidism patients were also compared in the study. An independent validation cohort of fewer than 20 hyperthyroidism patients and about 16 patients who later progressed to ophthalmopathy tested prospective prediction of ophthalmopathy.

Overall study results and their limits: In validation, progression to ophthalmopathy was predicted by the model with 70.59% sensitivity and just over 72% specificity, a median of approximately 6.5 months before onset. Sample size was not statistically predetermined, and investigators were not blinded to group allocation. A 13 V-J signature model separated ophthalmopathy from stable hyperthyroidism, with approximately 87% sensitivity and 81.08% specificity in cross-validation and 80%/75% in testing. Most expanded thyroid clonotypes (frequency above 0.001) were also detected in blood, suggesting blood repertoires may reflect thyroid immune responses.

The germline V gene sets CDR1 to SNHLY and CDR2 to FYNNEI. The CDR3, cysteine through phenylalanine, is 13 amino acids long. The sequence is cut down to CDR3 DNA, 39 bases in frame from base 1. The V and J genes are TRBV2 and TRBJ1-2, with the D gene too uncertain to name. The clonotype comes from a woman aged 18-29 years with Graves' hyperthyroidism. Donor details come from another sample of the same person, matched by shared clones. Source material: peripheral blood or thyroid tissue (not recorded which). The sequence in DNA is TGTGCCAGCAGCCTCTGGCATAACTATGGCTGCACCTTC. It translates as CASSLWHNYGCTF. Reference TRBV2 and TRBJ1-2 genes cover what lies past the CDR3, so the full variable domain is EPEVTQTPSHQVTQMGQEVILRCVPISNHLYFYWYRQILGQKVEFLVSFYNNEISEKSEIFDDQFSVERPDGSNFTLKIRSTKLEDSAMYFCASSLWHNYGCTFGSGTRLTVV.